This TCR beta chain stems from a study of blood T cells in healthy people across ages. Germline assignment: CDR1 SGHAT and CDR2 FQNNGV. The CDR3 totals 16 residues. V dropped 5 bases and J dropped 10; count of bases not matched to a gene: 9. As for this clonotype: Its antigen is not known.

A second PCR, run for roughly 7 to 12 cycles, used a sample-barcoded 5' primer plus a J-beta primer mix. One entry per CDR3 protein results from TCRdb running MiXCR on the 5' RACE reads. Of some 690,000 distinct CDR3 sequences listed, around a fifth are singletons. Points from the study as a whole: Per-million-T-cell TCR beta diversity fell roughly linearly with age.

This clonotype was obtained from a man between 65 and 85 years old in good health. The gene calls are TRBV11-2 and TRBJ2-1, with 15 bases lining up with TRBD2. Material for sequencing was blood. CDR3 in DNA: TGTGCCAGCAGCACGGGACTAGCGGGAGGACGAACCGAGCAGTTCTTC. As protein: CASSTGLAGGRTEQFF.